The present entry profiles one T cell receptor beta chain with its context. It lacks a known antigen. Base-call qualities are not available, and no considerably larger clone is one nucleotide away. Taken from cysteine to phenylalanine, the CDR3 has 14 residues. Just CDR3 DNA is preserved here, 42 bases in frame from base 1. In the germline V gene, CDR1 corresponds to MNHEY and CDR2 to SVGAGI. The germline ends are 11 bases apart after V is trimmed by 5 bases and J by 3 bases. The donors were healthy, HIV-negative adults who had no recently reported acute infections or vaccinations. Every donor was a Caucasian adult living in Nashville, Tennessee, USA. CD4+ T cells were enriched by magnetic negative selection; naive cells were then positively selected on CD45RA, and the negative fraction formed the memory subset. After blood collection by leukapheresis, PBMCs were isolated using Ficoll-Histopaque density gradient centrifugation and then cryopreserved in the vapor phase of liquid nitrogen. Analytical flow cytometry was used to check the purity and quantity of each magnetically sorted T cell population. Genomic DNA was isolated from every sorted fraction and measured by UV absorbance on a Nanodrop 2000c.

This specimen belongs to a study of shared clonotypes between healthy human individuals (dated by TCRdb to 2019 to 2021). General notes on the study: A couple of women and a few men aged 18 to 49 years were included in the cohort. For each donor, CD4 naive and CD4 memory were each run on three plates, CD8 naive on two plates, and CD8 memory on one plate. Blood TCR repertoires of four to six healthy adults were deeply sequenced to estimate repertoire size and the extent of clonotype sharing between individuals. To increase sequencing depth and limit assay-specific biases, TCR repertoire library preparation and sequencing were carried out by different laboratories using diverse techniques. Leukapheresis yielded between about 0.85 and 10 billion PBMCs per donor. Broad study findings and their caveats: Only blood was sampled, and tissue TCR repertoires likely differ from those in blood. Pairwise subsampling led to the expectation that sequencing depth would affect the degree of clonotype sharing among donors. Clonotypes shared by all four sorted-subset donors showed higher generation probabilities than non-shared clonotypes. Incomplete sequencing was indicated by rarefaction of sorted-subset datasets, despite the large sequencing depth. Across a few donors, approximately 4.6% of naive CD4, more than 3% of naive CD8, 2.3% of memory CD4, and approximately 0.4% of memory CD8 clonotypes were shared. The genetic and exposure-history diversity represented was limited by the small number of donors. Larger estimated clonotype richness was generally found for naive subsets than for memory subsets.

Using the deep immunoSEQ assay, multiplex PCR amplified TCR CDR3 regions from genomic DNA. Genomic DNA extracted from each cell subset was distributed evenly over all wells of several immunoSEQ 96-well plates, and each plate served as one replicate. For sorted subsets, about 220 ng of genomic DNA, equivalent to about 30,000 T cell genomes, went into each replicate PCR. Purified libraries were quantified with a Qubit 3.0 fluorometer, sized on a Bioanalyzer 2100, and re-quantified with the KAPA Library Quantification kit. Each immunoSEQ 96-well plate was sequenced on its own single-read 150-cycle Illumina NextSeq 550 flow cell. The authors processed their data as follows. Because the immunoSEQ output included only junctional sequences and no quality scores, the filtering could not be the same as the filtering used for full-length reads. To assign V/J genes and CDR3, sequences were annotated using PyIR, a Python wrapper for IgBLAST v1.9, with IMGT germline references. Reads were filtered out if the reads had weak V/J assignments (E-value above 1e-6), no CDR3, stop codons, out-of-frame junctions, or ambiguous translated residues. V3J clonotypes were defined as sequences sharing the same inferred V gene, J gene, and CDR3 amino acid sequence. Percentage overlap between repertoires was calculated by dividing the number of shared unique clonotypes by the size of the smaller repertoire. Repertoire richness was assessed with RTK rarefaction, the Chao1 estimator, and Recon v2.1 estimates of unobserved clonotypes. OLGA was used to compute generation probabilities for all TCRbeta clonotypes that the gDNA method yielded from a handful of donors. Entries here come from immuneACCESS through TCRdb and include only in-frame sequences with V and J called. Some clones fail to appear in such tables; in the studies checked, an unresolved V gene covers under half of the shortfall, and the cause of the remainder is unknown. The V and J calls and clone size were taken over from that table, and D and trimming were inferred from the DNA. This sample is represented by 2,500,000 or so clones; more than 85% of them were singletons. The top ten clonotypes cover approximately 0.36% of the sample.

This clonotype was obtained from a man younger than 30 in good health. Some clones in this sample may be carry-over from other donors' samples. This chain joins TRBV6-5 to TRBJ2-1; TRBD2 is a possible D gene, resting on 5 matching bases. Specimen: naive CD4+ T cells from PBMCs. This sample's cell subset or site label indicates: CD45RA+ positively selected. The CDR3 is CASSLEGNYNEQFF. The DNA sequence follows: TGTGCCAGCAGTCTAGAGGGAAACTACAATGAGCAGTTCTTC.